The 26 T cell receptor beta chains presented below share a single source sample, sequenced in a study of blood T cell repertoires in COVID-19. Sequencing was performed with immunoSEQ multiplex PCR; in TCRdb, only in-frame clones are kept and a portion is missing. The sample has under 150,000 clones; around 82% are singletons. The sequencing input was PBMCs or T cells enriched from blood (not recorded which). Every receptor here comes from a man aged 40-49 years with acute COVID-19.

The V gene is TRBV13, the J gene TRBJ2-7, with D possibly being TRBD1 (5 bases). The CDR3 is 16 amino acids. V lost 5 bases, J lost 2 bases, and 19 bases lay in between. In germline, CDR1 is PRHDT, CDR2 FYEKMQ (reference sequence). The CDR3, as DNA: TGTGCCAGCAGCCGCCAGTTATTTCAGGGAACCTACGAGCAGTACTTC. Protein product: CASSRQLFQGTYEQYF. The variable domain in full, with the rest retrieved from reference TRBV13 and TRBJ2-7, is AAGVIQSPRHLIKEKRETATLKCYPIPRHDTVYWYQQGPGQDPQFLISFYEKMQSDKGSIPDRFSAQQFSDYHSELNMSSLELGDSALYFCASSRQLFQGTYEQYFGPGTRLTVT.

The J gene is TRBJ1-1, the V gene TRBV15; D remains unclear. Trimming left V 0 bases short and J 3 bases short, with 5 bases between. The CDR3 runs to 13 residues. Germline V gene lookup returns CDR1 LNHNV and CDR2 YYDKDF (reference sequence). CDR3 protein: CATSRDVYTEAFF. In DNA form, the CDR3 reads TGTGCCACCAGCAGAGATGTATACACTGAAGCTTTCTTT.

The chain uses TRBV19 and TRBJ2-2; TRBD2 is a possible D gene (6 bases). V lost 2 bases and J lost 0, with 10 bases in between. CDR1 is LNHDA, CDR2 SQIVND, per germline (reference sequence). The CDR3 is 16 amino acids. Here the CDR3 DNA reads TGTGCCAGTAGTATACAGGCTAGCGCGAACACCGGGGAGCTGTTTTTT. Translation gives CASSIQASANTGELFF.

The chain couples TRBV4-3 to TRBJ1-2, with 7 positions matching TRBD1. J gave up 4 bases and V 4 bases, and 9 bases lay outside the gene matches. The CDR3 covers 15 residues. In germline, CDR1 is LGHNA, CDR2 YSLEER. DNA for the CDR3: TGCGCCAGCAGCCCAGCAACAGGGGCGTCCTATGGCTACACCTTC. It translates to CASSPATGASYGYTF.

The V gene is TRBV28, the J gene TRBJ1-1, with TRBD1 identical over 7 bases. Germline-derived CDR1 and CDR2 are MDHEN and SYDVKM. This CDR3 has 12 amino acids. The V segment lost 3 bases and the J segment 7 bases; nucleotides outside the gene matches: 2. The CDR3 nucleotides are TGTGCCAGCAGTTTCGGGACAGATGAAGCTTTCTTT. Translated: CASSFGTDEAFF.

The V gene is TRBV28, the J gene TRBJ2-3, with 10 bases that match TRBD2. V dropped 4 bases and J dropped 0; count of bases not matched to a gene: 4. Germline V gives CDR1 MDHEN, CDR2 SYDVKM. The CDR3 spans 16 residues. This chain's CDR3 is CASSSRTSGSTDTQYF. The DNA of the CDR3 is TGTGCCAGCAGTTCCCGGACTAGCGGAAGCACAGATACGCAGTATTTT. The whole variable domain, filled in from reference TRBV28 and TRBJ2-3, reads DVKVTQSSRYLVKRTGEKVFLECVQDMDHENMFWYRQDPGLGLRLIYFSYDVKMKEKGDIPEGYSVSREKKERFSLILESASTNQTSMYLCASSSRTSGSTDTQYFGPGTRLTVL.

The chain employs TRBV5-1 and TRBJ2-1; TRBD1 matches 8 bases. Per the germline V gene, CDR1 is SGHRS and CDR2 is YFSETQ. The CDR3 length is 14 residues. V shed 4 bases and J 9 bases; nucleotides not matched to a gene: 9. The CDR3 DNA follows: TGCGCCAGCAGCCCTGGACAGGGTCATGCTGAGCAGTTCTTC. As protein: CASSPGQGHAEQFF.

The chain combines TRBV7-9 with TRBJ1-2; tentatively, D is TRBD1 (5 bases). Germline V gene sequence: CDR1 SEHNR, CDR2 FQNEAQ (reference sequence). The CDR3 has 13 residues. The V end lost 5 bases, the J end lost 8 bases, and 15 bases lay between the germline ends. CDR3 nucleotide sequence: TGTGCCAGCAGCCCTCCGACAGAATTAGGCTACACCTTC. It translates to CASSPPTELGYTF.

The chain employs TRBV3-1 (or the pseudogene TRBV3-2) and TRBJ2-1, with a possible D match to TRBD2 (5 bases). Germline V lookup: CDR1 LGHDT, CDR2 YNNKEL (reference sequence). Trimming removed 3 bases from V and 7 bases from J, with 19 bases in between. This CDR3 contains 16 residues. The CDR3, as DNA: TGTGCCAGCAGCCAGGACCTGAGCGGTTTGGGAAATGAGCAGTTCTTC. This encodes CASSQDLSGLGNEQFF.

This clone has a handful of counts. The chain links TRBV13 to TRBJ1-6; TRBD1 is a possible D gene (5 bases). From germline, CDR1 is PRHDT and CDR2 FYEKMQ (reference sequence). The V end was cut by 4 bases, the J end by 8 bases, with 18 bases between. This CDR3 is built from 16 residues. CDR3 residues: CASSYPETGGDSPLHF. The CDR3 region has the DNA TGTGCCAGCAGCTACCCGGAGACGGGGGGTGATTCACCCCTCCACTTT. Based on the CDR3 plus reference TRBV13 and TRBJ1-6, the full variable domain is AAGVIQSPRHLIKEKRETATLKCYPIPRHDTVYWYQQGPGQDPQFLISFYEKMQSDKGSIPDRFSAQQFSDYHSELNMSSLELGDSALYFCASSYPETGGDSPLHFGNGTRLTVT.

This clone was seen once. This chain links TRBV2 with TRBJ1-1; no clear D. Trimming left V 0 bases short and J 1 base short, with 9 bases between. The germline V gene has CDR1 SNHLY and CDR2 FYNNEI. The CDR3 is 15 amino acids. CDR3 bases: TGTGCCAGCAGTGAAGCACGACGGGGGAACACTGAAGCTTTCTTT. This translates into CASSEARRGNTEAFF.

The chain is built from TRBV7-9 and TRBJ2-1, with 14 bases fitting TRBD2. Germline-derived CDR1 and CDR2 are SEHNR and FQNEAQ (reference sequence). V lost 2 bases, J lost 8 bases, and 8 bases stayed unmatched. The CDR3 has 17 amino acids. In DNA, the CDR3 is TGTGCCAGCAGCTTAATGACTAGCGGGAGGGAAGGTGATGAGCAGTTCTTC. This encodes CASSLMTSGREGDEQFF.

This sequence joins TRBV4-3 and TRBJ1-6, with D possibly TRBD1 on 6 matching bases. In germline, CDR1 is LGHNA, CDR2 YSLEER. The CDR3 contains 15 residues. The ends were cut back, 1 base at V and 7 bases at J, with 11 bases in the middle. CDR3 sequence: CASSQAVQGNSPLHF. The CDR3 region has the DNA TGCGCCAGCAGCCAAGCTGTCCAGGGGAATTCACCCCTCCACTTT.

The chain is built from TRBV28 and TRBJ2-7; 9 positions agree with TRBD1. Per germline, CDR1 MDHEN and CDR2 SYDVKM. CDR3 length: 13 residues. V lost 11 bases and J lost 2; bases outside the gene matches: 7. CDR3 coding DNA: TGTGCCGCCAACCGACAGGGGGCCTACGAGCAGTACTTC. Its protein is CAANRQGAYEQYF.

This chain uses TRBV2 with TRBJ1-2, with TRBD1 matching 9 bases. With V trimmed by 5 bases and J by 6 bases, 7 bases remained unmatched. Germline V gives CDR1 SNHLY, CDR2 FYNNEI. CDR3 length equals 14 residues. The CDR3 region is CASSPPGQGNGYTF. The CDR3 DNA reads as TGTGCCAGCAGTCCTCCGGGACAGGGAAATGGCTACACCTTC. The whole variable domain, remainder taken from reference TRBV2 and TRBJ1-2, is EPEVTQTPSHQVTQMGQEVILRCVPISNHLYFYWYRQILGQKVEFLVSFYNNEISEKSEIFDDQFSVERPDGSNFTLKIRSTKLEDSAMYFCASSPPGQGNGYTFGSGTRLTVV.

CDR3 DNA sequence: TGTGCCTGGAGTAGAGAAACAGATAATCAGCCCCAGCATTTT. Translating gives CAWSRETDNQPQHF. V and J are TRBV30 and TRBJ1-5; D unclear. The CDR3 has 14 amino acids. V lost 2 bases and J lost 4, with 12 bases in between. The V gene's germline CDR1 is GTSNPN and CDR2 SVGIG (reference sequence). Full variable domain (remainder filled in from reference TRBV30 and TRBJ1-5): SQTIHQWPATLVQPVGSPLSLECTVEGTSNPNLYWYRQAAGRGLQLLFYSVGIGQISSEVPQNLSASRPQDRQFILSSKKLLLSDSGFYLCAWSRETDNQPQHFGDGTRLSIL.

This rearrangement joins TRBV3-1 (or the pseudogene TRBV3-2) to TRBJ2-6, with no clear D. The CDR3 runs 18 residues. Trimming removed 0 bases from V and 1 base from J, with 13 bases in between. Germline V gene data show CDR1 as LGHDT and CDR2 as YNNKEL (reference sequence). CDR3 nucleotides: TGTGCCAGCAGCCAAGATAGGCAGAAGGAGTCTGGGGCCAACGTCCTGACTTTC. Protein sequence: CASSQDRQKESGANVLTF.

V usage is TRBV19 and J usage is TRBJ1-6; 8 bases map to TRBD1. J lost 5 bases, V lost 9 bases, and 6 bases had no gene match. Germline V lookup: CDR1 LNHDA, CDR2 SQIVND (reference sequence). CDR3 length equals 14 residues. The CDR3 nucleotides are TGTGCCAGCACCGGGACAGGCCATAATTCACCCCTCCACTTT. It translates to CASTGTGHNSPLHF.

There are a few counts of this clone. The sample holds other DNA sequences that translate to the same CDR3. This chain connects TRBV28 to TRBJ1-2; D is undetermined. The V gene lost 6 bases and the J gene lost 1 base, with 9 bases spanning the gap. The CDR3 contains 13 residues. The V gene's germline CDR1 is MDHEN and CDR2 SYDVKM. As DNA, the CDR3 is TGTGCCAGCAGCTTAGCCGGTAACTATGGCTACACCTTC. Its protein is CASSLAGNYGYTF.

The chain is built from TRBV29-1 and TRBJ2-3; tentative D call: TRBD2 (6 bases). CDR3 length: 15 amino acids. The germline V and J ends were trimmed by 3 bases and 6 bases, with 19 bases remaining between them. Per the germline V gene, CDR1 is SQVTM and CDR2 is ANQGSEA. Here the CDR3 reads CSVDGLAERRDTQYF. In nucleotides, the CDR3 is TGCAGCGTTGACGGGTTAGCGGAACGACGGGATACGCAGTATTTT.

The chain links TRBV6-5 to TRBJ2-1; 8 nucleotides agree with TRBD2. The junction had 5 bases not matched to a gene; V was cut back by 6 bases and J by 4 bases. CDR3 length: 14 amino acids. In germline, CDR1 is MNHEY, CDR2 SVGAGI. The CDR3 region is CASSLSGGYNEQFF. In DNA, the CDR3 is TGTGCCAGCAGCCTAAGCGGGGGATACAATGAGCAGTTCTTC.

In DNA, the CDR3 is TGCGCCAGCAGCACGGACAGGCCCTCCGGGGGCTACACCTTC. Its translation is CASSTDRPSGGYTF. The V call is TRBV5-1, the J call TRBJ1-2; 7 nucleotides line up with TRBD1. The CDR3 covers 14 residues. Trimming at V came to 4 bases and at J to 8 bases, leaving 11 bases not matched to a gene. The germline CDR1 and CDR2 sequences are SGHRS and YFSETQ.

The chain uses TRBV4-3 and TRBJ2-7; D perhaps matches TRBD1 (5 bases). The CDR3 totals 15 residues. The V gene lost 0 bases and the J gene lost 0 bases, with 9 bases spanning the gap. Germline CDR1 LGHNA, CDR2 YSLEER. In DNA form, the CDR3 reads TGCGCCAGCAGCCAAGATAGGGGCAGCTCCTACGAGCAGTACTTC. It translates to CASSQDRGSSYEQYF.

V and J are TRBV4-1 and TRBJ2-7; D is undetermined. Germline CDR1 and CDR2: MGHRA and YSYEKL. The V end was cut by 4 bases, the J end by 4 bases, with 14 bases between. The CDR3 is 14 residues long. The CDR3: CASSPLEQQYEQYF. As DNA, the CDR3 is TGCGCCAGCAGCCCTCTAGAGCAGCAGTACGAGCAGTACTTC.

CDR3 residues: CSATESYEQYF. DNA for the CDR3: TGCAGTGCTACGGAGTCCTACGAGCAGTACTTC. The genes are TRBV20-1 and TRBJ2-7; D not resolved. The ends were cut back, 4 bases at V and 1 base at J, with 5 bases in the middle. CDR3 length: 11 amino acids. Germline loops: CDR1 DFQATT, CDR2 SNEGSKA (reference sequence).

The chain has TRBV13 and TRBJ1-6, with D perhaps TRBD1 (5 bases). V lost 0 bases and J 8 bases, leaving 11 bases between the germline ends. The CDR3 consists of 15 residues. CDR1 and CDR2 from the germline V gene are PRHDT and FYEKMQ (reference sequence). CDR3 loop: CASSLGSGMYSPLHF. CDR3 DNA: TGTGCCAGCAGCTTAGGCTCAGGGATGTATTCACCCCTCCACTTT.